This T cell receptor beta chain came from a study of blood T cell repertoires in COVID-19. TCRdb keeps only in-frame clones here, not all; method: immunoSEQ multiplex PCR. The top ten clones hold 9.6% of a sample with approximately 260,000 clones, 70% to 85% of them seen once. Germline CDR1 and CDR2: PRHDT and FYEKMQ (reference sequence). The CDR3 sequence is 14 residues long. Trimming removed 6 bases from V and 4 bases from J; junction bases left unmatched: 3. This chain joins TRBV13 and TRBJ2-3; 11 bases fit TRBD2. Sequenced: peripheral blood. The clonotype originates from a woman of 80 years or more with acute or convalescent COVID-19. In nucleotides, the CDR3 is TGTGCCAGCAGACGACTAGCGGGGCCAGATACGCAGTATTTT. It yields the protein CASRRLAGPDTQYF.